The 29 T cell receptor beta chains below all came from one sample that was sequenced in a study of monozygotic twins with inflammatory bowel disease. Reanalyzing the 5' RACE reads, TCRdb keeps one entry per CDR3 protein, without DNA. The table lists hundreds of thousands of distinct CDR3 sequences. The sequenced sample consisted of blood. Every receptor here comes from a human donor with ulcerative colitis or Crohn's disease, or a healthy co-twin of an affected twin (not recorded which).

V is TRBV6-1 and J is TRBJ1-1. CDR1 and CDR2 (germline): MNHNS, SASEGT. The CDR3 has 15 residues. The CDR3 spells CASSENEGWINEAFF.

The rearrangement uses TRBV28 and TRBJ2-7. This CDR3 region has 11 residues. Germline loops: CDR1 MDHEN, CDR2 SYDVKM. This CDR3 reads CASSLRHEQYF.

This rearrangement joins TRBV6-2 or TRBV6-3 to TRBJ2-7; TCRdb designates TRBD2, a call that cannot be tested without DNA. The CDR3 spans 15 residues. Germline-derived CDR1 and CDR2 are MNHEY and SVGEGT. The CDR3 spells CASSYSVAGAYEQYF.

V usage is TRBV20-1 and J usage is TRBJ2-5. This CDR3 is built from 16 residues. CDR1 is DFQATT, CDR2 SNEGSKA, per germline (reference sequence). This chain's CDR3 is CSARVRVSSSTETQYF.

The chain carries TRBV7-9 and TRBJ2-7. The germline gives CDR1 SEHNR, CDR2 FQNEAQ (reference sequence). The CDR3 extends over 13 amino acids. The CDR3 protein is CASNKRQEYEQYF.

This chain links TRBV9 with TRBJ2-5; the TRBD2 assignment by TCRdb is unverifiable without DNA. The CDR3 loop spans 16 amino acids. CDR1 is SGDLS, CDR2 YYNGEE, per germline. The CDR3: CASSAGTFQTQETQYF.

This chain connects TRBV5-5 to TRBJ1-5; TCRdb proposes TRBD1, but this gene call is untestable without DNA. Germline values: CDR1 SGHKS, CDR2 YYEKEE (reference sequence). There are 15 residues in the CDR3. CDR3 loop: CASSSIISGTQPQHF.

The chain links TRBV27 to TRBJ2-7; TCRdb's assignment of TRBD1 cannot be checked, as there is no DNA. The germline V gene has CDR1 MNHEY and CDR2 SMNVEV (reference sequence). The CDR3 contains 14 residues. The CDR3 is CASSLGQGGNEQYF.

The chain employs TRBV4-3 and TRBJ1-2. The germline V gene has CDR1 LGHNA and CDR2 YSLEER. The CDR3 extends over 14 amino acids. This CDR3 is CASSQDRRDYGYTF.

The gene calls are TRBV27 and TRBJ1-5; no DNA is available, so the TRBD1 call from TCRdb remains unchecked. CDR1 and CDR2 from the germline V gene are MNHEY and SMNVEV (reference sequence). The CDR3 has 17 amino acids. The CDR3 loop reads CASSSEQGAYSNQPQHF.

The V call is TRBV7-2, the J call TRBJ2-2; without DNA, the TCRdb call of TRBD2 cannot be checked. Per germline, CDR1 SGHTA and CDR2 FQGNSA. The CDR3 has 16 residues. This CDR3 reads CASSITGTSLTGELFF.

V is TRBV14 and J is TRBJ2-3; TCRdb gives TRBD1 as the D gene, but with no DNA this cannot be confirmed. The CDR3 is 15 residues long. CDR1 is SGHDN and CDR2 is FVKESK in the germline V gene. The CDR3 loop reads CASSQQWTGTDTQYF.

The chain combines TRBV11-1 with TRBJ2-7; TCRdb proposes TRBD1, but this gene call is untestable without DNA. Germline V lookup: CDR1 SGHAT, CDR2 FQDESV (reference sequence). The CDR3 sequence is 13 residues long. CDR3 residues: CASSLRPLWEQYF. The whole variable domain, filled in from reference TRBV11-1 and TRBJ2-7, reads EAEVAQSPRYKITEKSQAVAFWCDPISGHATLYWYRQILGQGPELLVQFQDESVVDDSQLPKDRFSAERLKGVDSTLKIQPAELGDSAMYLCASSLRPLWEQYFGPGTRLTVT.

The chain couples TRBV5-1 to TRBJ2-1; with no DNA, the TCRdb D assignment of TRBD1 cannot be verified. The germline V gene has CDR1 SGHRS and CDR2 YFSETQ. This CDR3 spans 17 amino acids. The CDR3 loop is CASSLVAGGANYNEQFF.

CDR3 amino acids: CASSPEAAPTGELFF. The V call is TRBV2, the J call TRBJ2-2; there is no DNA to check the TCRdb D call of TRBD1. CDR3 length equals 15 residues. CDR1 and CDR2 from the germline V gene are SNHLY and FYNNEI.

J is TRBJ2-3 and V is TRBV14; as DNA is missing, the TRBD2 call by TCRdb cannot be tested. The CDR3 totals 19 residues. CDR1 is SGHDN and CDR2 is FVKESK in the germline V gene. The CDR3 protein is CASSPRTGLADSRTDTQYF.

The CDR3 spells CASTVGANTQYF. The V call is TRBV7-8, the J call TRBJ2-3; the D gene TCRdb calls, TRBD1, cannot be checked with no DNA. This CDR3 contains 12 residues. Germline-derived CDR1 and CDR2 are SGHVS and FQNEAQ. Complete variable domain (other parts from reference TRBV7-8 and TRBJ2-3): GAGVSQSPRYKVAKRGQDVALRCDPISGHVSLFWYQQALGQGPEFLTYFQNEAQLDKSGLPSDRFFAERPEGSVSTLKIQRTQQEDSAVYLCASTVGANTQYFGPGTRLTVL.

This chain uses TRBV7-6 with TRBJ2-5; TCRdb selects TRBD1, and the lack of DNA leaves this call unchecked. CDR3 length: 15 amino acids. Germline CDR1 and CDR2: SGHVS and FNYEAQ. CDR3 amino acids: CASSARAGGWETQYF. The full variable domain, completed using reference TRBV7-6 and TRBJ2-5, is GAGVSQSPRYKVTKRGQDVALRCDPISGHVSLYWYRQALGQGPEFLTYFNYEAQQDKSGLPNDRFSAERPEGSISTLTIQRTEQRDSAMYRCASSARAGGWETQYFGPGTRLLVL.

V usage is TRBV7-2 and J usage is TRBJ2-3; without DNA, the TCRdb call of TRBD2 cannot be checked. Germline V CDR1 and CDR2: SGHTA, FQGNSA. CDR3 length: 15 residues. The CDR3 here is CASSPAGLPTDTQYF. Full variable domain (outside the CDR3, taken from reference TRBV7-2 and TRBJ2-3): GAGVSQSPSNKVTEKGKDVELRCDPISGHTALYWYRQSLGQGLEFLIYFQGNSAPDKSGLPSDRFSAERTGGSVSTLTIQRTQQEDSAVYLCASSPAGLPTDTQYFGPGTRLTVL.

This sequence joins TRBV20-1 and TRBJ1-5; TCRdb's D call, TRBD1, is unchecked because there is no DNA. CDR3 length: 14 amino acids. Germline values: CDR1 DFQATT, CDR2 SNEGSKA (reference sequence). CDR3 protein: CSARAPGGNQPQHF.

The chain combines TRBV18 with TRBJ2-7; TCRdb calls TRBD1, which cannot be checked without DNA. Germline V lookup: CDR1 KGHSH, CDR2 LQKENI. CDR3 length equals 14 residues. The CDR3 loop is CASSPPPGNYEQYF.

This chain joins TRBV2 and TRBJ2-7. This CDR3 contains 12 residues. Germline V gene data show CDR1 as SNHLY and CDR2 as FYNNEI. This CDR3 is CASSAYSYEQYF.

V gene TRBV4-1 combines with J gene TRBJ2-1; TCRdb calls TRBD2, which cannot be checked without DNA. The CDR3 has 16 amino acids. Germline CDR1 reads MGHRA; CDR2 reads YSYEKL. This chain's CDR3 is CASSLSSGTIGDEQFF.

This chain connects TRBV7-2 to TRBJ2-7; the TCRdb D gene call, TRBD2, has no DNA to confirm it. Germline CDR1 SGHTA, CDR2 FQGNSA. The CDR3 has 14 amino acids. CDR3: CASSPGLQSYEQYF.

The V and J genes are TRBV7-9 and TRBJ2-3. CDR3 length: 14 amino acids. Germline lookup yields CDR1 SEHNR and CDR2 FQNEAQ (reference sequence). The CDR3 here is CASSLATDTDTQYF.

V and J are TRBV4-3 and TRBJ2-2; the D call from TCRdb, TRBD1, cannot be confirmed without DNA. Looked up from germline, CDR1 is LGHNA and CDR2 is YSLEER. This CDR3 has 15 amino acids. The CDR3 region is CASTRTTGNTGELFF.

The genes are TRBV4-2 and TRBJ1-2. Germline V gene data show CDR1 as LGHNA and CDR2 as YNFKEQ. The CDR3 extends over 14 amino acids. The CDR3 here is CASSQGLTGYGYTF.

The CDR3 loop reads CASSQDRGPLSPLHF. This chain uses TRBV4-3 with TRBJ1-6; TCRdb's D call, TRBD1, is unchecked because there is no DNA. Looked up from germline, CDR1 is LGHNA and CDR2 is YSLEER. The CDR3 has 15 amino acids.

The rearrangement links TRBV20-1 to TRBJ1-1. Germline V gives CDR1 DFQATT, CDR2 SNEGSKA (reference sequence). This CDR3 contains 14 residues. CDR3 loop: CSARLRRSNTEAFF.